This T cell receptor beta chain is drawn from a study of blood T cell repertoires in COVID-19. In the study overall: From the United States, Italy and Spain came samples of acute and convalescent COVID-19. Sample material is recorded as cDNA or gDNA derived from T cells, B-cell-depleted T cells, or PBMCs.

Sequencing used immunoSEQ multiplex PCR; TCRdb keeps in-frame clones, though not all of them. Of around 300,000 clones detected, approximately 92% appear once; the ten largest clones hold nearly 7%. The V end was cut by 0 bases, the J end by 3 bases, with 23 bases between. In germline, CDR1 is MDHEN, CDR2 SYDVKM. The CDR3 is made up of 19 amino acids. The chain carries TRBV28 and TRBJ2-5; tentatively, D is TRBD1 (5 bases). The sequence was collected from a woman aged 30 to 39 with COVID-19, enrolled during active disease. The sample taken for sequencing was peripheral blood. The CDR3 nucleotides are TGTGCCAGCAGTTTATGGTATAGGACCAGGGCCCGGAAGGAAGAGACCCAGTACTTC. Encoded protein: CASSLWYRTRARKEETQYF.